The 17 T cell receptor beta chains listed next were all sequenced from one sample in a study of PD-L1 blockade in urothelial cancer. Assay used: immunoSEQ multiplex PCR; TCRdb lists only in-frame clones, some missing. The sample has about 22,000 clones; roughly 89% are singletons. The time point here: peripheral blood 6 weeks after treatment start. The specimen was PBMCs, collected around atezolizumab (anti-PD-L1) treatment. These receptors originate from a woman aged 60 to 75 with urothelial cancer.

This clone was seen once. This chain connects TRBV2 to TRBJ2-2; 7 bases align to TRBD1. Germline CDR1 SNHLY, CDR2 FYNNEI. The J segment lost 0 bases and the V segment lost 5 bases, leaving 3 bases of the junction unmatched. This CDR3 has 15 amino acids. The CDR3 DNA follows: TGTGCCAGCAGTAGGGGGACAGCGAACACCGGGGAGCTGTTTTTT. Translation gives CASSRGTANTGELFF.

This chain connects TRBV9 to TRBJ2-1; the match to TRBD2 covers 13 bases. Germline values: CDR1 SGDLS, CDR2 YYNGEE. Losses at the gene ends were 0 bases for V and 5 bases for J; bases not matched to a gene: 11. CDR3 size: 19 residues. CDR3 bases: TGTGCCAGCAGCGTAGGACTAGCGGGAGGACCCCATCTGGACAATGAGCAGTTCTTC. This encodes CASSVGLAGGPHLDNEQFF.

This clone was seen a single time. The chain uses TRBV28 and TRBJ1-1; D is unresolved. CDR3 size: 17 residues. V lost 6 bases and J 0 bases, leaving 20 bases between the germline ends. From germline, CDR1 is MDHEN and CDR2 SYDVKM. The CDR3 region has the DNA TGTGCCAGCAGCGGAACGGCGGAGGGCAGATTGAACACTGAAGCTTTCTTT. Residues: CASSGTAEGRLNTEAFF.

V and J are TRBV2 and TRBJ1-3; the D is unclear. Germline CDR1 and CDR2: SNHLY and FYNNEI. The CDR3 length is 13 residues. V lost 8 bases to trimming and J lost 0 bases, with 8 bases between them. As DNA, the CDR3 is TGTGCCAGCGGGAGCAGCTCTGGAAACACCATATATTTT. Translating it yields CASGSSSGNTIYF.

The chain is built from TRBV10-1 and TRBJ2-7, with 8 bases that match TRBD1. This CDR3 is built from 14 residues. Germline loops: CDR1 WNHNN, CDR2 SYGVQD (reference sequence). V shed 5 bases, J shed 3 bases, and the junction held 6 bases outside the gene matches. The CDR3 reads CASSRDRIRYEQYF. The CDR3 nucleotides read TGCGCCAGCAGTCGGGACAGGATTCGCTACGAGCAGTACTTC.

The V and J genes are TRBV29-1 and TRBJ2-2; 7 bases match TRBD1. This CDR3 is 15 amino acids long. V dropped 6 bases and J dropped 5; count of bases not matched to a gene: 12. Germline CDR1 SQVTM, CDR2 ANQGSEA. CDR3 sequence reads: CSVKQPGQRTGELFF. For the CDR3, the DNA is TGCAGCGTAAAACAGCCGGGACAGCGTACCGGGGAGCTGTTTTTT.

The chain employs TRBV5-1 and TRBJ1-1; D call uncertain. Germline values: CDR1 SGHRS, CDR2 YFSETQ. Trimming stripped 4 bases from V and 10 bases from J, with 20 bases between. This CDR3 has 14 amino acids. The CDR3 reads CASSGGRLGEGAFF. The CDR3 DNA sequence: TGCGCCAGCAGCGGAGGTCGGCTCGGGGAGGGAGCTTTCTTT.

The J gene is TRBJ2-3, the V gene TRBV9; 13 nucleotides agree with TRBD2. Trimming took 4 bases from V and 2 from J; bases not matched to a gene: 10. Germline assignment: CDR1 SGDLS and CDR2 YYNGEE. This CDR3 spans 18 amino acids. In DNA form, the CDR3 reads TGTGCCAGCAGCTTTCGGACTAGCGGGGGCGCTGACACAGATACGCAGTATTTT. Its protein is CASSFRTSGGADTDTQYF.

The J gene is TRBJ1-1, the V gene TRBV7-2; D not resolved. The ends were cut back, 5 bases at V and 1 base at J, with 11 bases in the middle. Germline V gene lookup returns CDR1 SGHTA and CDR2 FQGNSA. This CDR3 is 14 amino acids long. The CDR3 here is CASSPQSRNTEAFF. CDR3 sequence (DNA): TGTGCCAGCAGCCCCCAGTCCCGGAACACTGAAGCTTTCTTT.

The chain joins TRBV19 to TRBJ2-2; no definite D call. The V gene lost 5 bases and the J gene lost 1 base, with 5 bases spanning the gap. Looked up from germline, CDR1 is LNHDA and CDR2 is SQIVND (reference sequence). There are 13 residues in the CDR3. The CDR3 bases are TGTGCCAGTAGTCTGCGGAACACCGGGGAGCTGTTTTTT. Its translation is CASSLRNTGELFF.

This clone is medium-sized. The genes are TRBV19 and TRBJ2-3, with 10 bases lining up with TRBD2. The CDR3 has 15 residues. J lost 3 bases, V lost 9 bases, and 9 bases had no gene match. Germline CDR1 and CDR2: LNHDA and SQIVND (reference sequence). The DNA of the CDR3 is TGTGCCAGCGAATCGGGACTAGCGAGTACAGATACGCAGTATTTT. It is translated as CASESGLASTDTQYF.

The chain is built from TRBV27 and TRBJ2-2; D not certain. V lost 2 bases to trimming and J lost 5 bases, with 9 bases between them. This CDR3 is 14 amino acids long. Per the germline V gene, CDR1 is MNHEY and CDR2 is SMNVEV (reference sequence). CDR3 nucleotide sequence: TGTGCCAGCAGTTTACAGGTTCGGACCGGGGAGCTGTTTTTT. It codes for CASSLQVRTGELFF.

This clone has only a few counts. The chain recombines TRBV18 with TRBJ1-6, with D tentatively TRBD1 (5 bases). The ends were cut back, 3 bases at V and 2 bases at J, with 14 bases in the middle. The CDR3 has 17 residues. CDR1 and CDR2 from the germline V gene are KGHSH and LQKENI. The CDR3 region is CASSPGGRITYNSPLHF. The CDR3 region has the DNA TGTGCCAGCTCACCGGGGGGGAGGATCACCTATAATTCACCCCTCCACTTT. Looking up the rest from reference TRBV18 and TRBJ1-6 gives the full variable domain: NAGVMQNPRHLVRRRGQEARLRCSPMKGHSHVYWYRQLPEEGLKFMVYLQKENIIDESGMPKERFSAEFPKEGPSILRIQQVVRGDSAAYFCASSPGGRITYNSPLHFGNGTRLTVT.

CDR3 DNA: TGCGCCAGCAGCCAAGCCGGCGGTGAGCAGTACTTC. Amino acids: CASSQAGGEQYF. The rearrangement uses TRBV4-3 and TRBJ2-7, with D uncertain. The CDR3 covers 12 residues. Germline V gene sequence: CDR1 LGHNA, CDR2 YSLEER. With 1 base removed from V and 7 bases from J, the gap between germline ends came to 8 bases.

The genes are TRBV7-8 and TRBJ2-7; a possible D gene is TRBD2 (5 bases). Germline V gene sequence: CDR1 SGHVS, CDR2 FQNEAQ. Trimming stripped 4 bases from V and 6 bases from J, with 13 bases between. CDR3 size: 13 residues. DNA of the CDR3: TGTGCCAGCAGCTGGGAAAGCGGTCTCGAGCAGTACTTC. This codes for CASSWESGLEQYF.

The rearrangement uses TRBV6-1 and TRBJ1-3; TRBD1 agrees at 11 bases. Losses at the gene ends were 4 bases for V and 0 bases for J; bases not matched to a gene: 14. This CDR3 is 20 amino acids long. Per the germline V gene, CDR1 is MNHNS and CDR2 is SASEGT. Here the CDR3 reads CASSARGTGGIGASGNTIYF. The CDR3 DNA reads TGTGCCAGCAGTGCGCGGGGGACAGGGGGAATAGGGGCCTCTGGAAACACCATATATTTT.

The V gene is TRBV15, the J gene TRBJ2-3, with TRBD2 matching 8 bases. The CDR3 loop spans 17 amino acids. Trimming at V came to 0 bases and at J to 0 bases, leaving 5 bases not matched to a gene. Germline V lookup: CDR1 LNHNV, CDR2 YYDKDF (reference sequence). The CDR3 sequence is CATSRDLLAASTDTQYF. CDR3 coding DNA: TGTGCCACCAGCAGAGATCTACTAGCGGCGAGCACAGATACGCAGTATTTT.